This TCR beta chain was identified during a study of neurological immune-mediated disorders (dated by TCRdb to about 2019). A note on the overall study: Among the 34 multiple sclerosis patients, relapsing-remitting MS accounted for around 30 and secondary progressive MS accounted for 3. Peripheral blood TCR-beta repertoires from patients with HTLV-I-associated myelopathy (HAM/TSP), patients with multiple sclerosis, and healthy controls were compared in the study using UMI-based sequencing. The approximately 110 TCR-beta libraries included longitudinal samples, technical triplicates and paired sorted CD4+ and CD8+ T-cell subsets alongside PBMC samples. The cohort comprised about 71 subjects: some 14 HAM/TSP patients, 34 multiple sclerosis patients and 20 healthy controls.

V loses 2 bases, J loses 9 bases, and the germline ends lie 14 bases apart. Measured from the cysteine to the phenylalanine, the CDR3 is 15 residues long. Only the CDR3 region is kept as DNA, spanning 45 bases read in frame from base 1. CDR1 and CDR2 are read off the germline V gene as KGHSH and LQKENI. In its sample, this clonotype was seen many times. Its antigen is not yet known. Within one base of it there is no much larger clone, and no base qualities were kept. cDNA synthesis used template-switch 5'RACE with a primer carrying a 10-nucleotide random unique molecular identifier tagging each TCR transcript. Each sequencing run produced over 160 million TCR-beta sequences covering 15-18 subjects. The RNeasy kit was used for extraction of total RNA. The KAPA Real-time Library Amplification kit was used to amplify TCR-beta VDJ regions with primers for the TCR constant region and the 5'RACE anchor. Sample indexes and Illumina adaptors were added in a first PCR, after which library yield was increased in a second PCR. After Ampure bead purification, the TCR product of roughly 650 bp was size-selected on a 2% E-gel SizeSelection system. Before pooling, libraries had their quality checked on a Bioanalyzer, their concentration measured with Qubit, and their quantity determined with the Kapa Library Quantification kit. Libraries were sequenced paired-end 2 x 150 bp on an Illumina HiSeq 2500. To increase sequence diversity, about 25-30% phiX was spiked into each library pool. The original methods were these. Quality-filtered reads were processed with the UMI-based MiGEC pipeline, and over 85% of raw TCR sequences were removed by the MiGEC pipeline during error correction. IMGT germline references were used for alignment of VDJ genes, and clonotypes were defined by a unique CDR3 amino acid sequence together with V-J genes. Clonal expansion, Shannon diversity, and CDR3 relatedness (CalcPairwiseDistances, ClusterSamples) were evaluated with VDJtools, and phylogenetic trees were built with CLCbio workbench. Expanded clones were defined as having at least 8 unique UMIs, based on coefficient-of-variation modelling across technical triplicates. TCRdb redid the processing of the public reads, applying fastp at Q25 and MiXCR, and retained in-frame beta chains. All rows with the same CDR3 protein become a single entry with the most common DNA and genes. These V and J calls derive from TCRdb rather than the authors' analysis. In all, the sample holds just over 50,000 distinct CDR3 sequences, and about 3% of those were seen once. Of the sample, 5.5% to 6% falls within the top ten clones.

For unsorted PBMC libraries, 2 million PBMCs were used after storage in RNAlater at -80 degrees C until RNA extraction. Multiple sclerosis patients were enrolled in a US clinical protocol evaluating disease progression by magnetic resonance imaging. Peripheral blood was subjected to Ficoll-Hypaque density gradient centrifugation to isolate PBMCs, which were then cryopreserved in liquid nitrogen. Study-wide findings and limitations: No clinical or MRI features were associated with the MS cluster, and the authors said that larger cohorts are needed. TCR clonal expansion was highest in HAM/TSP patients and lowest in MS patients, with MS patients falling below even healthy controls. Expanded clones from different subjects shared no identical CDR3 amino acid sequences, which suggests that TCR-beta repertoires were private in all groups. Repertoires from 18 of 34 MS patients were grouped by phylogenetic analysis into a cluster of related CDR3 sequences, suggesting a possible repertoire-level signature.

The sequence joins TRBV18 to TRBJ1-6; a tentative D call is TRBD1 (6 bases match). Source material: PBMCs. The receptor comes from a man in his forties with multiple sclerosis. The DNA sequence is TGTGCCAGCTCACCAGGGCCAGGGGTTGGTTCACCCCTCCACTTT. It codes for CASSPGPGVGSPLHF.